This record covers a single T cell receptor beta chain. The germline CDR1 and CDR2 sequences are GTSNPN and SVGIG (reference sequence). V lost 5 bases and J 5 bases, leaving 22 bases between the germline ends. The CDR3 has 15 residues. Study processing details: Amplified reference gene primers provided the basis for estimating nucleated cell counts. TCRdb keeps only in-frame clones here, not all; method: immunoSEQ multiplex PCR. Clonal size and the V and J genes are those of that table, whereas D and trimming came from the DNA. The data contain 150,000 to 200,000 clones, 70% to 90% of them singletons. The sample belongs to a study of blood T cell repertoires in COVID-19. Study as a whole: COVID-19 samples from acute and convalescent phases originated in the United States, Italy and Spain. Sources were T cells, B-cell-depleted T cells, or PBMCs; the material itself was cDNA or gDNA.

The receptor comes from a woman aged 25 to 39 with acute or convalescent COVID-19. Sequencing was done on a sample of peripheral blood. The V call is TRBV30, the J call TRBJ2-7; D perhaps matches TRBD2 (5 bases). CDR3 loop: CAWASRGHLFHEQYF. The DNA for the CDR3 is TGTGCCTGGGCCTCACGGGGTCATCTATTTCACGAGCAGTACTTC.